This entry lists 26 T cell receptor beta chains sequenced from one sample in a study of cytomegalovirus exposure and HLA in healthy donors (dated by TCRdb to 2017 to 2019). Receptor libraries were prepared by the immunoSEQ multiplex PCR assay. TCRdb took this table from immuneACCESS and kept in-frame rearrangements with V and J called. Such tables lack part of the clones; where checked against another copy, unresolved V genes explain under half of the gap, and the rest is unexplained. This sample is represented by 200,000 to 250,000 clones; roughly 80% of them were singletons. The top ten constitute around 5.5% of the sample. Sequencing input: PBMCs. Receptors originate from a young woman in good health and CMV-seronegative.

CDR3 sequence: CASSPGRSTDTQYF. For the CDR3, the DNA is TGTGCCAGCTCACCGGGACGGAGCACAGATACGCAGTATTTT. This chain uses TRBV18 with TRBJ2-3, with D perhaps matching TRBD1 or TRBD2 (5 bases each). The V and J ends lost 3 bases and 0 bases respectively, with 7 bases between them. This CDR3 region has 14 residues. CDR1 and CDR2 from the germline V gene are KGHSH and LQKENI.

This rearrangement joins TRBV6-4 to TRBJ1-5; perhaps TRBD1 as D (6 bases). Looked up from germline, CDR1 is MRHNA and CDR2 is SNTAGT. The CDR3 length is 17 residues. Trimming took off 0 bases at V and 0 bases at J, with 12 bases between the two ends. The CDR3 spells CASSDSDRPFSNQPQHF. In DNA form, the CDR3 reads TGTGCCAGCAGTGACTCGGACAGACCTTTTAGCAATCAGCCCCAGCATTTT.

This chain joins TRBV6-1 and TRBJ1-3; D is uncertain. Germline CDR1 reads MNHNS; CDR2 reads SASEGT. The CDR3 loop spans 12 amino acids. V lost 6 bases to trimming and J lost 0 bases, with 3 bases between them. The CDR3 nucleotides are TGTGCCAGCAGACACTCTGGAAACACCATATATTTT. Its translation: CASRHSGNTIYF.

The chain has TRBV27 and TRBJ2-2, with 10 bases that match TRBD2. With 2 bases clipped from V and 4 bases from J, the junction kept 10 bases outside the gene matches. Germline V CDR1 and CDR2: MNHEY, SMNVEV (reference sequence). The length of the CDR3 is 18 residues. Here the CDR3 reads CASSLLASGSYSTGELFF. The CDR3 nucleotides read TGTGCCAGCAGTTTACTGGCTAGCGGGAGTTATAGCACCGGGGAGCTGTTTTTT.

The rearrangement links TRBV28 to TRBJ2-3, with D perhaps TRBD1 (7 bases). V lost 7 bases and J 1 base, leaving 15 bases between the germline ends. From germline, CDR1 is MDHEN and CDR2 SYDVKM. CDR3 length: 15 amino acids. The CDR3 DNA is TGTGCCAGCATCGGAGGGGGCGAGGGCACAGATACGCAGTATTTT. Its protein product is CASIGGGEGTDTQYF. Full variable domain (remainder filled in from reference TRBV28 and TRBJ2-3): DVKVTQSSRYLVKRTGEKVFLECVQDMDHENMFWYRQDPGLGLRLIYFSYDVKMKEKGDIPEGYSVSREKKERFSLILESASTNQTSMYLCASIGGGEGTDTQYFGPGTRLTVL.

V usage is TRBV6-5 and J usage is TRBJ2-3, with D possibly TRBD2 on 7 matching bases. The CDR3 sequence is 15 residues long. Germline lookup yields CDR1 MNHEY and CDR2 SVGAGI. V dropped 7 bases and J dropped 3 bases, with 17 bases sitting between them. As DNA, the CDR3 is TGTGCCAGCACCCTGGGGGGGGGCGGAACAGATACGCAGTATTTT. This gives the protein CASTLGGGGTDTQYF.

The gene calls are TRBV27 and TRBJ2-2; 12 nucleotides align to TRBD2. V shed 5 bases, J shed 5 bases, and the junction held 12 bases outside the gene matches. CDR1 is MNHEY and CDR2 is SMNVEV in the germline V gene (reference sequence). CDR3 length equals 18 residues. CDR3 sequence reads: CASSRDRLAGGPTGELFF. CDR3 nucleotides: TGTGCCAGCAGTCGAGATCGTCTAGCGGGGGGGCCGACCGGGGAGCTGTTTTTT.

The DNA for the CDR3 is TGTGCCATCCCGGACAGGGCGGGCACCGGGGAGCTGTTTTTT. This sequence encodes CAIPDRAGTGELFF. This sequence joins TRBV28 and TRBJ2-2, with 8 positions matching TRBD1. CDR3 length equals 14 residues. J gave up 4 bases and V 10 bases, and 8 bases lay outside the gene matches. The V gene's germline CDR1 is MDHEN and CDR2 SYDVKM.

There are a few counts of this clone. The chain links TRBV6-1 to TRBJ2-7; D is tentatively TRBD1 or TRBD2 (6 bases each). CDR1 is MNHNS, CDR2 SASEGT, per germline. The V end was cut by 8 bases, the J end by 3 bases, with 17 bases between. The CDR3 extends over 14 amino acids. In DNA, the CDR3 is TGTGCCAGCGCGTCCCAGAAGGGGGGCTACGAGCAGTACTTC. This encodes CASASQKGGYEQYF.

This chain links TRBV27 with TRBJ1-5, with a tentative D call TRBD1 (6 bases). The ends were cut back, 4 bases at V and 2 bases at J, with 12 bases in the middle. CDR3 size: 15 residues. In germline, CDR1 is MNHEY, CDR2 SMNVEV (reference sequence). The CDR3 spells CASSSTGMRNQPQHF. As DNA, the CDR3 is TGTGCCAGCAGTTCTACAGGGATGCGCAATCAGCCCCAGCATTTT.

The count of this clone is one. The chain couples TRBV4-1 to TRBJ1-1; possibly TRBD1 for D (5 bases). With 0 bases removed from V and 5 bases from J, the gap between germline ends came to 10 bases. In germline, CDR1 is MGHRA, CDR2 YSYEKL. The CDR3 sequence is 14 residues long. The CDR3 DNA is TGCGCCAGCAGCCAAGATCAGGGTGGGACTGAAGCTTTCTTT. Translation gives CASSQDQGGTEAFF.

This chain joins TRBV19 and TRBJ1-5, with 10 bases aligning to TRBD1. Unmatched junction bases numbered 8, after V lost 7 bases and J lost 5 bases. The CDR3 has 15 amino acids. Germline V gene lookup returns CDR1 LNHDA and CDR2 SQIVND (reference sequence). This chain's CDR3 is CASTPIGTGDQPQHF. The CDR3 coding sequence is TGTGCCAGTACCCCAATAGGGACAGGGGATCAGCCCCAGCATTTT.

V is TRBV11-2 and J is TRBJ2-7; D is undetermined. Trimming pared 5 bases from V and 3 bases from J, leaving 11 bases between. CDR1 and CDR2 (germline): SGHAT, FQNNGV. CDR3 size: 13 residues. The chain's CDR3 is CASSPSGYYEQYF. CDR3 DNA: TGTGCCAGCAGCCCCTCGGGCTACTACGAGCAGTACTTC.

The V call is TRBV7-9, the J call TRBJ1-6, with TRBD1 matching over 9 bases. The CDR3 contains 16 residues. Germline CDR1 and CDR2: SEHNR and FQNEAQ (reference sequence). After removal of 5 bases from V and 3 bases from J, the junction contained 5 bases not matched to a gene. DNA for the CDR3: TGTGCCAGCAGCCGGGGACAGGGATTCTATAATTCACCCCTCCACTTT. Amino acids: CASSRGQGFYNSPLHF. Filled out from reference TRBV7-9 and TRBJ1-6, the complete variable domain reads DTGVSQNPRHKITKRGQNVTFRCDPISEHNRLYWYRQTLGQGPEFLTYFQNEAQLEKSRLLSDRFSAERPKGSFSTLEIQRTEQGDSAMYLCASSRGQGFYNSPLHFGNGTRLTVT.

V and J are TRBV2 and TRBJ2-1; perhaps TRBD2 as D (7 bases). The CDR3 totals 16 residues. Germline CDR1 and CDR2: SNHLY and FYNNEI. Trimming removed 6 bases from V and 8 bases from J, with 23 bases in between. CDR3 bases: TGTGCCAGCAGCGCCTTTAGGGGGGGGGCTAGCGATGAGCAGTTCTTC. Protein product: CASSAFRGGASDEQFF.

The chain is built from TRBV30 and TRBJ2-1, with a possible D match to TRBD2 (5 bases). Germline V gene data show CDR1 as GTSNPN and CDR2 as SVGIG (reference sequence). The CDR3 consists of 12 residues. Trimming cost V 3 bases and J 13 bases, with 16 bases left between them. CDR3 sequence reads: CAWSPRSGRQFF. DNA of the CDR3: TGTGCCTGGAGCCCCAGGAGCGGTAGACAGTTCTTC.

This chain links TRBV9 with TRBJ1-2; D unclear. V lost 5 bases to trimming and J lost 3 bases, with 5 bases between them. Looked up from germline, CDR1 is SGDLS and CDR2 is YYNGEE. This CDR3 contains 11 residues. The CDR3: CASSTYYGYTF. For the CDR3, the DNA is TGTGCCAGCAGTACTTACTATGGCTACACCTTC.

J is TRBJ2-7 and V is TRBV28; D is possibly TRBD1 or TRBD2 (5 bases each). V was trimmed by 5 bases and J by 2 bases, leaving 16 bases between them. The germline V gene has CDR1 MDHEN and CDR2 SYDVKM. The CDR3 consists of 15 residues. DNA for the CDR3: TGTGCCAGCAGTCTATCCCGGGACGCCACCTACGAGCAGTACTTC. It codes for CASSLSRDATYEQYF. The whole variable domain, filled in from reference TRBV28 and TRBJ2-7, reads DVKVTQSSRYLVKRTGEKVFLECVQDMDHENMFWYRQDPGLGLRLIYFSYDVKMKEKGDIPEGYSVSREKKERFSLILESASTNQTSMYLCASSLSRDATYEQYFGPGTRLTVT.

The V gene is TRBV28, the J gene TRBJ2-1, with 10 bases fitting TRBD2. Per the germline V gene, CDR1 is MDHEN and CDR2 is SYDVKM. CDR3 length: 14 residues. Trimming cost V 1 base and J 9 bases; bases outside gene matches: 3. DNA of the CDR3: TGTGCCAGCAGTTTATCGCAGCGGGGGGGTGAGCAGTTCTTC. Its translation: CASSLSQRGGEQFF.

This sequence joins TRBV19 and TRBJ1-2; TRBD1 agrees at 9 bases. With V trimmed by 5 bases and J by 6 bases, 4 bases remained unmatched. CDR3 length: 13 residues. Per the germline V gene, CDR1 is LNHDA and CDR2 is SQIVND (reference sequence). The CDR3 sequence: CASSAGQGNGYTF. The CDR3, as DNA: TGTGCCAGTAGTGCCGGACAGGGGAATGGCTACACCTTC.

This clone was picked up a small number of times. The V and J genes are TRBV7-2 and TRBJ1-3, with 8 bases that match TRBD1. With 4 bases clipped from V and 3 bases from J, the junction kept 5 bases outside the gene matches. The V gene's germline CDR1 is SGHTA and CDR2 FQGNSA. The CDR3 sequence is 15 residues long. The CDR3 sequence: CASSSQGAGGNTIYF. The CDR3 region has the DNA TGTGCCAGCAGCTCCCAGGGGGCGGGTGGAAACACCATATATTTT.

The J gene is TRBJ1-2, the V gene TRBV4-1; D uncertain. The germline gives CDR1 MGHRA, CDR2 YSYEKL. The CDR3 loop spans 13 amino acids. V was cut by 0 bases and J by 5 bases, with 7 bases left in between. The CDR3 region is CASSQDRAYGYTF. The CDR3 DNA follows: TGCGCCAGCAGCCAAGATCGGGCTTATGGCTACACCTTC.

V usage is TRBV10-3 and J usage is TRBJ1-2, with a possible D match to TRBD1 (5 bases). The CDR3 runs 15 residues. CDR1 and CDR2 from the germline V gene are ENHRY and SYGVKD. Trimming stripped 10 bases from V and 2 bases from J, with 20 bases between. The CDR3 sequence is CATLVGGRANYGYTF. CDR3 nucleotides: TGTGCCACCTTAGTCGGGGGAAGGGCGAACTATGGCTACACCTTC.

This chain links TRBV14 with TRBJ2-7; TRBD2 aligns across 7 bases. With V trimmed by 4 bases and J by 1 base, 10 bases remained unmatched. Germline V lookup: CDR1 SGHDN, CDR2 FVKESK. This CDR3 is built from 16 residues. CDR3 nucleotide sequence: TGTGCCAGCAGCCGCAGTGGCGGGAGAGGGTCCTACGAGCAGTACTTC. It encodes CASSRSGGRGSYEQYF.

This rearrangement joins TRBV5-5 to TRBJ2-3, with D unclear. The length of the CDR3 is 14 residues. CDR1 and CDR2 from the germline V gene are SGHKS and YYEKEE (reference sequence). The ends were cut back, 3 bases at V and 2 bases at J, with 10 bases in the middle. CDR3 protein: CASSSLDYTDTQYF. The CDR3 DNA is TGTGCCAGCAGCTCCTTAGATTACACAGATACGCAGTATTTT.

This clone occurred a few times. The chain is built from TRBV5-4 and TRBJ2-2; TRBD2 aligns across 16 bases. This CDR3 is 18 amino acids long. The V segment lost 4 bases and the J segment 4 bases; nucleotides outside the gene matches: 7. The germline V gene encodes CDR1 SGHNT and CDR2 YYREEE (reference sequence). CDR3 coding DNA: TGTGCCAGCAGCCCGGGACTAGCGGGAGGGCCTAGCACCGGGGAGCTGTTTTTT. Translation gives CASSPGLAGGPSTGELFF. The whole variable domain, remainder taken from reference TRBV5-4 and TRBJ2-2, is ETGVTQSPTHLIKTRGQQVTLRCSSQSGHNTVSWYQQALGQGPQFIFQYYREEENGRGNFPPRFSGLQFPNYSSELNVNALELDDSALYLCASSPGLAGGPSTGELFFGEGSRLTVL.